The rows below give T cell receptor beta chains drawn from one sample of a study of T cells after posttransplantation cyclophosphamide. Measured with immunoSEQ multiplex PCR; TCRdb has only the in-frame clones, and not every one. The sample holds approximately 13,000 clones, and no clone turns up only once. The sequences come from PBMCs, collected around 1,100 days after allogeneic stem cell transplant with posttransplant cyclophosphamide. The origin of the receptors is a female patient aged 35-55 years who received an allogeneic stem cell transplant from a related donor, was CMV-positive, and had no GVHD. Some T cells may be graft donor cells. The CDR3 runs from the conserved cysteine through the conserved F or W. A D gene is named only where the DNA matches it firmly. Only some rows state a clone size, as once, few, many or a class for expanded clones.

abundance	d_gene	v_gene	j_gene	CDR3nt	CDR3aa
few	NA	TRBV6-5	TRBJ1-5	TGTGCCAGCGGTAGGACAGCCGATCAGCCCCAGCATTTT	CASGRTADQPQHF
many	NA	TRBV5-1	TRBJ2-1	TGCGCCAGCAGCGAGCGGGCCTTGACCTACAATGAGCAGTTCTTC	CASSERALTYNEQFF
many	TRBD2	TRBV15	TRBJ2-3	TGTGCCACCAGCGGGCTTGGCGGGGGGCACTCTCTTAGCACAGATACGCAGTATTTT	CATSGLGGGHSLSTDTQYF
many	TRBD2	TRBV7-2	TRBJ2-3	TGTGCCAGCAGGACAACTAGCGGGGTAAATACGCAGTATTTT	CASRTTSGVNTQYF
few	NA	TRBV29-1	TRBJ2-1	TGCAGCGTTGATTCAGCAGGGACCTACAATGAGCAGTTCTTC	CSVDSAGTYNEQFF
NA	TRBD1	TRBV6-1	TRBJ2-7	TGTGCCACCACAAGACAGGGTGTCCGGTACGAGCAGTACTTC	CATTRQGVRYEQYF
many	NA	TRBV19	TRBJ1-5	TGTGCCAGTACGGAGGGATGGCAGACGGGCAATCAGCCCCAGCATTTT	CASTEGWQTGNQPQHF
many	NA	TRBV25-1	TRBJ1-5	TGTGCCAGCACCATCCCACAGCTTAGCAATCAGCCCCAGCATTTT	CASTIPQLSNQPQHF
few	NA	TRBV4-2	TRBJ2-7	TGTGCCAGCAGCCAAGATGTCAACGAGCAGTACTTC	CASSQDVNEQYF
many	NA	TRBV11-2	TRBJ1-2	TGTGCCATAGCACAGGGTTATAACTATGGCTACACCTTC	CAIAQGYNYGYTF
NA	NA	TRBV7-2	TRBJ2-2	TGTGCCAGCAGAAGACAGTTTGGGAACACCGGGGAGCTGTTTTTT	CASRRQFGNTGELFF
many	NA	TRBV20-1	TRBJ2-1	TGCAGTGCCACTCCGGGCAATGAGCAGTTCTTC	CSATPGNEQFF
NA	NA	TRBV21-1	TRBJ1-2	TGTGCCAGCAGCAAAGAATCCCGGGACAGTAATGGCTACACCTTC	CASSKESRDSNGYTF
NA	NA	TRBV6-4	TRBJ2-2	TGTGCCAGCAAACGGGACACAAGGACCGGGGAGCTGTTTTTT	CASKRDTRTGELFF
few	TRBD2	TRBV7-9	TRBJ2-7	TGTGCCAGCAGCCAGTCGGGGGGATTCCGCGAGCAGTACTTC	CASSQSGGFREQYF
many	NA	TRBV25-1	TRBJ1-3	TGTGCCAGCAGTATTTCAGAAAACACCATATATTTT	CASSISENTIYF
many	NA	TRBV28	TRBJ2-7	TGTGCCAGCAGTTTCGGAGGCGGCGAGCAGTACTTC	CASSFGGGEQYF
few	TRBD1	TRBV9	TRBJ2-7	TGTGCCTGTAGCATCAGACAGGGGACGGCCTACGAGCAGTACTTC	CACSIRQGTAYEQYF
many	TRBD1	TRBV18	TRBJ2-5	TGTGCCAGCTATCGGACAGGGGGCCTCGAGACCCAGTACTTC	CASYRTGGLETQYF
many	NA	TRBV7-9	TRBJ1-6	TGTGCCACACAGTTGCGTGATTCACCCCTCCACTTT	CATQLRDSPLHF
many	NA	TRBV5-1	TRBJ2-1	TGCGCCAGCAGCTTCCAGGCCTCATACAATGAGCAGTTCTTC	CASSFQASYNEQFF
NA	NA	TRBV19	TRBJ2-7	TGTGCCAATTCGACTTGGGACAAGACCTACGAGCAGTACTTC	CANSTWDKTYEQYF
NA	TRBD1	TRBV13	TRBJ2-1	TGTGCCAGCAGCTTTTGGGCAGGGGGCAATGAGCAGTTCTTC	CASSFWAGGNEQFF
many	TRBD2	TRBV4-3	TRBJ2-1	TGCGCCAGCAGCCAGCTAGCGGGGGGGCCGGGGGAGCAGTTCTTC	CASSQLAGGPGEQFF
many	TRBD2	TRBV28	TRBJ2-1	TGTGCCAGCAGTTACCGACTAGCGGGGGGCCGGGTGCAGTTCTTC	CASSYRLAGGRVQFF
many	NA	TRBV5-1	TRBJ2-3	TGCGCCAGCAGCTGGAGGGTCGGCACAGATACGCAGTATTTT	CASSWRVGTDTQYF
NA	TRBD1	TRBV6-1	TRBJ2-5	TGTGCCAGCAGTGAAGCGATCAGGGGGCCAGAGACCCAGTACTTC	CASSEAIRGPETQYF
many	NA	TRBV5-1	TRBJ1-2	TGCGCCAGCAGCTTGGGGCTTGGCGGAGCTGCACGCTACACCTTC	CASSLGLGGAARYTF
many	NA	TRBV18	TRBJ2-1	TGTGCCAGCTCCAGGTGGGAGAACAATGAGCAGTTCTTC	CASSRWENNEQFF
few	NA	TRBV7-2	TRBJ1-1	TGTGCCAGCAGCTTGGGGGCGAACACTGAAGCTTTCTTT	CASSLGANTEAFF
many	TRBD1	TRBV15	TRBJ2-6	TGTGCCACCAGCTCGGACAGGGGATCTTCTGGGGCCAACGTCCTGACTTTC	CATSSDRGSSGANVLTF
NA	NA	TRBV2	TRBJ1-2	TGTGCCAGCACTTTCCGCTACGGCTACACCTTC	CASTFRYGYTF
NA	TRBD2	TRBV25-1	TRBJ2-3	TGTGCCAGCAGTGACGCTAGCGGGGCGATCACAGATACGCAGTATTTT	CASSDASGAITDTQYF
medium-sized	TRBD2	TRBV19	TRBJ2-6	TGTGCCAGTAGTCCCACGGCTAGCGGGCCTTTTTCTGGGGCCAACGTCCTGACTTTC	CASSPTASGPFSGANVLTF
many	TRBD1	TRBV5-1	TRBJ1-5	TGCGCCAGCAGCCCGACAGGGGATAGCAATCAGCCCCAGCATTTT	CASSPTGDSNQPQHF
many	NA	TRBV6-6	TRBJ2-7	TGTGCCAGCAGTTACGGTCCAGGGGACTCCTACGAGCAGTACTTC	CASSYGPGDSYEQYF
many	NA	TRBV4-1	TRBJ2-7	TGCGCCAGCAGCCATTTGGTCGGCAGGGCGCTGGACGAGCAGTACTTC	CASSHLVGRALDEQYF
large	TRBD1	TRBV9	TRBJ1-6	TGTGCCAGCAGCTCAACCAGACCGGGACAGGGAAATAATTCACCCCTCCACTTT	CASSSTRPGQGNNSPLHF